Listed below are T cell receptor beta chains from one sample, sequenced in a study of blood T cell repertoires in COVID-19. Profiled with immunoSEQ multiplex PCR; TCRdb holds only in-frame clones, not every one. Of around 290,000 clones in the sample, around 90% were seen once. What was sequenced was PBMCs or T cells enriched from blood (not recorded which). The source of these receptors is a woman between 35 and 50 years old who had recovered from COVID-19. CDR3s include the opening cysteine and the closing phenylalanine or tryptophan. A D gene is named only where the DNA matches it firmly. Clone size is stated in some rows and not others, as once, few, many or a class when expanded.

CDR3 DNA,CDR3 protein,V gene,clone size,D gene,J gene
TGTGCCAGCAACAAAGGACTGTCCTCTGGAAACACCATATATTTT,CASNKGLSSGNTIYF,TRBV7-9,.,.,TRBJ1-3
TGTGCCAGCAGTCCCAAGGAAGCCTTGGGGAGAGTGAACACTGAAGCTTTCTTT,CASSPKEALGRVNTEAFF,TRBV27,.,.,TRBJ1-1
TGTGCCAGCAGCGCCCGGGCGGGAGGGGGATACGAGCAGTACTTC,CASSARAGGGYEQYF,TRBV9,.,TRBD2,TRBJ2-7
TGCGCCAGCAGCCGAGCGGGCCCGGGGAAAGATACGCAGTATTTT,CASSRAGPGKDTQYF,TRBV10-1,.,.,TRBJ2-3
TGCAGCGTCCCACTTAGGACAGGACTGAACACTGAAGCTTTCTTT,CSVPLRTGLNTEAFF,TRBV29-1,.,TRBD1,TRBJ1-1
TGTGCCAGCAGCTCCCTAGCGGGGTCCTACGAGCAGTACTTC,CASSSLAGSYEQYF,TRBV7-2,.,TRBD2,TRBJ2-7
TGTGCCAGTAGTCCTGGACAGGGACCATACAATGAGCAGTTCTTC,CASSPGQGPYNEQFF,TRBV19,.,TRBD1,TRBJ2-1
TGTGCCAGCAGTCTATGGACAGGGACGGGCACCGGGGAGCTGTTTTTT,CASSLWTGTGTGELFF,TRBV27,.,TRBD1,TRBJ2-2
TGTGCCAGCAGTTTTCGGACAGGCCCCCCGAGGTCACCCCTCCACTTT,CASSFRTGPPRSPLHF,TRBV27,once,TRBD1,TRBJ1-6
TGTGCTAGTGGTCTCAGCGTGGTACAGCTTCTAGCGGGGGGGCCCTCCTACAATGAGCAGTTCTTC,CASGLSVVQLLAGGPSYNEQFF,TRBV12-5,.,TRBD2,TRBJ2-1
TGCGCCAGCAGCCTCCGGGACAGGGGTGAAGCTTTCTTT,CASSLRDRGEAFF,TRBV5-1,.,TRBD1,TRBJ1-1
TGTGCCAGCAGCGTTGGACAGGCCAACACTGAAGCTTTCTTT,CASSVGQANTEAFF,TRBV9,.,TRBD1,TRBJ1-1
TGCGCCAGCAGCTCCGAGGGGGGGACAGGGGGGACCCAGTACTTC,CASSSEGGTGGTQYF,TRBV5-1,.,TRBD1,TRBJ2-5
TGTGCCACCACCGGGACAGCGGACTCTGGAAACACCATATATTTT,CATTGTADSGNTIYF,TRBV24-1,.,TRBD1,TRBJ1-3
TGCGCCAGCACCATTCTAGCGGGTCAAGAGACCCAGTACTTC,CASTILAGQETQYF,TRBV5-1,.,TRBD2,TRBJ2-5
TGTGCCAGTATTACAGGGGCCCTGAACACTGAAGCTTTCTTT,CASITGALNTEAFF,TRBV19,.,TRBD1,TRBJ1-1
TGTGCCAGCAGCCCATGGACAGGGCGCTACACCGGGGAGCTGTTTTTT,CASSPWTGRYTGELFF,TRBV9,.,TRBD1,TRBJ2-2
TGCGCCAGCAGCCAGATAAGGGGACTGCGATATAGCAATCAGCCCCAGCATTTT,CASSQIRGLRYSNQPQHF,TRBV4-1,.,.,TRBJ1-5
TGTGCCTGGAGTGGTACAGGGGGCCTTGAGCAGTTCTTC,CAWSGTGGLEQFF,TRBV30,.,TRBD1,TRBJ2-1
TGTGCCAGCAGTGTCCAGGGTACCAGTCGAACCTACGAGCAGTACTTC,CASSVQGTSRTYEQYF,TRBV6-1,.,.,TRBJ2-7
TGTGCCAGCAGCCTAACAGCAACAGATACGCAGTATTTT,CASSLTATDTQYF,TRBV14,.,.,TRBJ2-3
TGCGCCAGCAGCCAAGAAGAGGATCAGCCCCAGCATTTT,CASSQEEDQPQHF,TRBV4-1,.,.,TRBJ1-5
TGTGCCAGCAGCCCCAGCAGCGCCAACTATGGCTACACCTTC,CASSPSSANYGYTF,TRBV4-2,.,.,TRBJ1-2
TGTGCCAGCAGCTTTTCAGGGGGCCTGAGCTATGGCTACACCTTC,CASSFSGGLSYGYTF,TRBV5-4,.,TRBD1,TRBJ1-2
TGTGCCAGCAGCCCAGGCAGGGTTAGTTCTGTGGCTTTCTTT,CASSPGRVSSVAFF,TRBV9,.,.,TRBJ1-1
TGTGCCAGCAGCCCACAGGGGGGGATGTCCTACGAGCAGTACTTC,CASSPQGGMSYEQYF,TRBV7-3,.,.,TRBJ2-7
TGCGCCAGCAGACTAGCAGACTACAATGAGCAGTTCTTC,CASRLADYNEQFF,TRBV5-1,.,.,TRBJ2-1
TGTGCCAGCAGCTTAATGGCTAGCGGGGGGAGAGGGGAGCAGTACTTC,CASSLMASGGRGEQYF,TRBV7-2,.,TRBD2,TRBJ2-7
TGTGCCAGCAGCGTAACCAGGGAATGGAGGGTCGGGGAGCTGTTTTTT,CASSVTREWRVGELFF,TRBV9,.,.,TRBJ2-2
TGTGCCAGCAGCGATCGGGACAGGGGGCAACGAAGCTATGGCTACACCTTC,CASSDRDRGQRSYGYTF,TRBV7-9,.,TRBD1,TRBJ1-2
TGTGCCAGCAGTGGGCCCCTACTAGCGTCACTAGCCAAAAACATTCAGTACTTC,CASSGPLLASLAKNIQYF,TRBV6-4,.,TRBD2,TRBJ2-4
TGTGCCAGCAGCTTGGGCAATCCGGGACAAATTAACTATGGCTACACCTTC,CASSLGNPGQINYGYTF,TRBV5-4,.,.,TRBJ1-2
TGTGCCAGTAGTACGACCCCCCGGGACAGGGGGGCGATGAACACTGAAGCTTTCTTT,CASSTTPRDRGAMNTEAFF,TRBV19,.,TRBD1,TRBJ1-1
TGTGCCAGCAGCCCTGGGCCACGACAGGGGGCCGTGGAAGCTTTCTTT,CASSPGPRQGAVEAFF,TRBV9,.,TRBD1,TRBJ1-1
TGTGCTAGTGGTTTGGAATTAGCGGGGTTATACGAGCAGTACTTC,CASGLELAGLYEQYF,TRBV12-5,.,TRBD2,TRBJ2-7